A single sample is the source of the 4 T cell receptor beta chains below, sequenced in a study of T cell repertoires in cytomegalovirus infection. Their antigens are not known. TCRdb analysed the reads with MiXCR anew, one entry per CDR3 protein. The sample contains hundreds of thousands of distinct CDR3 sequences, around 35% of which appear only once. The starting material was cultured PBMCs, obtained from culture after CMV antigen stimulation. The receptors were gathered from a human donor in good health (CMV status not recorded). Some clones in this sample may be carry-over from other donors' samples.

The table lists this clonotype with a count of one. The chain has TRBV5-4 and TRBJ1-3; D not certain. CDR1 is SGHNT, CDR2 YYREEE, per germline (reference sequence). Trimming pared 4 bases from V and 3 bases from J, leaving 11 bases between. The CDR3 is 14 residues long. The DNA for the CDR3 is TGTGCCAGCAGCCTTGGGCTGGTTGGAAACACCATATATTTT. Its protein is CASSLGLVGNTIYF.

Note on this clonotype: A much more abundant neighbour one base away suggests this may be a read error. V gene TRBV7-2 combines with J gene TRBJ2-2, with D possibly TRBD1 on 5 matching bases. The CDR3 totals 15 residues. Per the germline V gene, CDR1 is SGHTA and CDR2 is FQGNSA. V lost 5 bases, J lost 4 bases, and 14 bases lay in between. The CDR3 region is CASSPLRAVTGELFF. The CDR3 DNA sequence: TGTGCCAGCAGCCCACTCAGGGCGGTCACCGGGGAGCTGTTTTTT.

CDR3 sequence (DNA): TGCGCCAGCAGCTTGAGTAGGGCTTCAGAGGACACTGAAGCTTTCTTT. This gives the protein CASSLSRASEDTEAFF. This chain connects TRBV5-1 to TRBJ1-1; D is ambiguous. Germline loops: CDR1 SGHRS, CDR2 YFSETQ. This CDR3 is built from 16 residues. V gave up 1 base and J gave up 3 bases, with 16 bases separating them.

The rearrangement links TRBV5-6 to TRBJ1-6; possible D gene TRBD1, 6 bases. Germline lookup yields CDR1 SGHDT and CDR2 YYEEEE. The germline V and J ends were trimmed by 0 bases and 2 bases, with 15 bases remaining between them. The CDR3 loop spans 18 amino acids. The CDR3 sequence is CASSLAAGADAYNSPLHF. For the CDR3, the DNA is TGTGCCAGCAGCTTGGCCGCGGGGGCTGACGCCTATAATTCACCCCTCCACTTT.